The clone carrying this T cell receptor beta chain occurred many times. Antigen: not known. The data were obtained in a study of molecular identifiers for immune sequencing clone quantification. Whole-study results and caveats: Clone sizes could be underestimated for highly expanded clones when identical TCR molecules share a barcode.

Both previously described methods and listed TCR primers were employed to make bulk TCR libraries. TCRdb used MiXCR to reprocess the PCR reads, holding one entry per CDR3 protein. The sample has hundreds of thousands of distinct CDR3 sequences, 25% seen once. CDR1 MDHEN and CDR2 SYDVKM come from the germline V gene. This CDR3 has 14 amino acids. V was pared by 5 bases and J by 0 bases, with 10 bases between. The J gene is TRBJ1-2, the V gene TRBV28; D unresolved. The sequence was collected from a human donor in good health. Some libraries in this study had Jurkat cell RNA spiked in. Specimen: naive CD8+ T cells from blood, with Jurkat cell RNA spiked in. The subset was: FACS-sorted CD8+CD4-CCR7+CD45RA+ naive T cells. The CDR3 nucleotides read TGTGCCAGCAGTATAACAGAGACTAACTATGGCTACACCTTC. It specifies CASSITETNYGYTF.